The clone carrying this TCR beta chain was detected a few times. Its specificity is unknown. Constant-region reverse primers amplified full-length variable regions, followed by semi-nested Nested Universal Primer A PCR. TCRdb re-derived calls from the 5' RACE reads in MiXCR, one entry per CDR3 protein. The table includes roughly 42,000 distinct CDR3 sequences, less than 25% detected once. The sorted Tregs were CD4+CD25+CD127-/low cells. Overall study results and limits: Tumor Tregs overlapped most with tumor, then blood, naive CD4+ cells. The larger-cohort validation was restricted to a single TCR beta V-J rearrangement rather than whole repertoires.

The sequenced sample was Tregs sorted from blood. The source of this sequence is a female donor with breast cancer.

CDR3 bases: TGTGCCAGCAGCGTAGCGGCAGGGCCAGCATACGAGCAGTACTTC. It is translated as CASSVAAGPAYEQYF. The chain has TRBV9 and TRBJ2-7, with a weak D call TRBD1 (5 bases). Germline-derived CDR1 and CDR2 are SGDLS and YYNGEE. CDR3 size: 15 residues. Trimming took off 0 bases at V and 4 bases at J, with 14 bases between the two ends.